One and the same sample provided the 4 T cell receptor beta chains below, sequenced in a study of T cell responses to AZD1222 COVID-19 vaccine. Repertoires were generated with immunoSEQ multiplex PCR, while TCRdb's copy carries only in-frame clones and drops some. The sample shows under 200,000 clones, 88% of them seen only once. The sample was peripheral blood, taken 28 days after the second AZD1222 dose. These TCRs come from an adult who received the AZD1222 COVID-19 vaccine.

The chain combines TRBV7-2 with TRBJ2-1; D is unclear. Trimming removed 1 base from V and 8 bases from J, with 9 bases in between. The V gene's germline CDR1 is SGHTA and CDR2 FQGNSA. The CDR3 contains 13 residues. CDR3 region: CASSLVVDYEQFF. The CDR3, as DNA: TGTGCCAGCAGCTTAGTTGTAGACTATGAGCAGTTCTTC.

This chain joins TRBV2 and TRBJ2-7; 7 positions agree with TRBD2. The CDR3 consists of 14 residues. Germline V lookup: CDR1 SNHLY, CDR2 FYNNEI. V lost 4 bases, J lost 5 bases, and 8 bases stayed unmatched. As DNA, the CDR3 is TGTGCCAGCAGTGCGACTAGCCGGGTCCACGAGCAGTACTTC. It yields the protein CASSATSRVHEQYF.

The J gene is TRBJ2-1, the V gene TRBV7-2; D remains unclear. Trimming left V 5 bases short and J 6 bases short, with 14 bases between. From germline, CDR1 is SGHTA and CDR2 FQGNSA. The CDR3 covers 14 residues. The CDR3 loop is CASSGLVKANEQFF. CDR3 sequence (DNA): TGTGCCAGCAGCGGTCTAGTGAAAGCCAATGAGCAGTTCTTC. The full variable domain, completed using reference TRBV7-2 and TRBJ2-1, is GAGVSQSPSNKVTEKGKDVELRCDPISGHTALYWYRQSLGQGLEFLIYFQGNSAPDKSGLPSDRFSAERTGGSVSTLTIQRTQQEDSAVYLCASSGLVKANEQFFGPGTRLTVL.

J is TRBJ2-3 and V is TRBV20-1; D gene ambiguous. The germline CDR1 and CDR2 sequences are DFQATT and SNEGSKA (reference sequence). The CDR3 sequence is 11 residues long. V was clipped by 4 bases and J by 4 bases, with 6 bases between them. The CDR3 here is CSANTADTQYF. CDR3 DNA: TGCAGTGCTAATACAGCAGATACGCAGTATTTT.